These 21 T cell receptor beta chains were sequenced from one sample in a study of shared clonotypes between healthy human individuals. Clones were sequenced by immunoSEQ multiplex PCR, and TCRdb holds only the in-frame ones, with some missing. Of hundreds of thousands of clones listed, around 73% were seen once; the top ten hold 1.5% to 2%. Sequencing was done on a sample of memory CD4+ T cells sorted from blood. The subset here: CD45RA-negative fraction. Every receptor here comes from a woman under 40 in good health.

The chain carries TRBV7-8 and TRBJ1-2; D uncertain. V lost 3 bases to trimming and J lost 3 bases, with 8 bases between them. Germline V lookup: CDR1 SGHVS, CDR2 FQNEAQ. This CDR3 is built from 13 residues. CDR3 loop: CASSFKEDYGYTF. The CDR3 DNA reads as TGTGCCAGCAGCTTTAAAGAGGACTATGGCTACACCTTC.

The rearrangement uses TRBV5-6 and TRBJ2-5, with TRBD1 as a possible D gene (6 bases). The ends were cut back, 0 bases at V and 5 bases at J, with 11 bases in the middle. Germline V CDR1 and CDR2: SGHDT, YYEEEE. The CDR3 is 14 residues long. The CDR3 coding sequence is TGTGCCAGCAGCTTGGGACAGGTCGGGGAGACCCAGTACTTC. Residues: CASSLGQVGETQYF.

This chain joins TRBV18 and TRBJ1-3, with D perhaps TRBD1 (5 bases). The CDR3 has 14 residues. V lost 6 bases, J lost 0 bases, and 9 bases lay in between. CDR1 and CDR2 from the germline V gene are KGHSH and LQKENI. The CDR3 region is CASSFDSSGNTIYF. For the CDR3, the DNA is TGTGCCAGCTCTTTTGACAGCTCTGGAAACACCATATATTTT.

The chain recombines TRBV25-1 with TRBJ2-1; unclear D gene. V gave up 6 bases and J gave up 8 bases, with 20 bases separating them. Per germline, CDR1 MGHDK and CDR2 SYGVNS. This CDR3 is built from 15 residues. The CDR3 loop is CASSFEAHTIDEQFF. The DNA for the CDR3 is TGTGCCAGCAGCTTCGAGGCACACACAATCGATGAGCAGTTCTTC.

The chain links TRBV27 to TRBJ2-7; perhaps TRBD1 as D (6 bases). CDR1 and CDR2 (germline): MNHEY, SMNVEV (reference sequence). The CDR3 is 16 residues long. Trimming left V 5 bases short and J 4 bases short, with 21 bases between. CDR3 DNA: TGTGCCAGCAGTCCTAACCTTCGGACAGCCCTTTACGAGCAGTACTTC. Protein sequence: CASSPNLRTALYEQYF.

In nucleotides, the CDR3 is TGTGCCAGCAGTGTGGCAGGTTATCGGACGGAGCAGTACTTC. This translates into CASSVAGYRTEQYF. The chain links TRBV2 to TRBJ2-7; D remains ambiguous. The CDR3 is made up of 14 amino acids. The germline CDR1 and CDR2 sequences are SNHLY and FYNNEI. Trimming took off 4 bases at V and 7 bases at J, with 17 bases between the two ends.

The CDR3: CASSYSGGGVGDTQYF. DNA of the CDR3: TGTGCCAGCAGTTACTCGGGGGGAGGTGTCGGAGATACGCAGTATTTT. The chain recombines TRBV6-5 with TRBJ2-3; tentatively, D is TRBD2 (6 bases). Germline V gene data show CDR1 as MNHEY and CDR2 as SVGAGI. The CDR3 length is 16 residues. The V and J ends lost 0 bases and 5 bases respectively, with 15 bases between them.

The gene calls are TRBV6-4 and TRBJ1-1, with a tentative D call TRBD1 (5 bases). This CDR3 region has 12 residues. The V and J ends lost 11 bases and 4 bases respectively, with 14 bases between them. Germline CDR1 is MRHNA and CDR2 is SNTAGT. The CDR3 DNA is TGTGCCCTAGGGAGCAGGGCCACTGAAGCTTTCTTT. Protein product: CALGSRATEAFF.

V gene TRBV5-1 combines with J gene TRBJ2-6, with D perhaps TRBD2 (6 bases). V gave up 4 bases and J gave up 2 bases, with 16 bases separating them. This CDR3 contains 17 residues. Germline CDR1 is SGHRS and CDR2 is YFSETQ. This CDR3 is CASSPLGGSPGANVLTF. The CDR3, as DNA: TGCGCCAGCAGCCCATTGGGGGGAAGTCCTGGGGCCAACGTCCTGACTTTC.

This chain links TRBV25-1 with TRBJ2-7; D is possibly TRBD1 or TRBD2 (5 bases each). The CDR3 loop spans 13 amino acids. V dropped 4 bases and J dropped 0 bases, with 7 bases sitting between them. Per the germline V gene, CDR1 is MGHDK and CDR2 is SYGVNS. Here the CDR3 reads CASSAGGSYEQYF. CDR3 bases: TGTGCCAGCAGTGCTGGGGGCTCCTACGAGCAGTACTTC.

This clone was found a few times. V usage is TRBV27 and J usage is TRBJ2-7; 7 bases are a match to TRBD1. The CDR3 is made up of 14 amino acids. V was clipped by 5 bases and J by 1 base; unmatched bases: 5. Germline V gene data show CDR1 as MNHEY and CDR2 as SMNVEV (reference sequence). The CDR3 loop reads CASSARQGSYEQYF. The CDR3 coding sequence is TGTGCCAGCAGTGCCCGACAGGGTTCCTACGAGCAGTACTTC.

This clone was seen just once. J is TRBJ2-3 and V is TRBV27; D ambiguous. V lost 4 bases and J lost 2, with 7 bases in between. CDR1 is MNHEY, CDR2 SMNVEV, per germline (reference sequence). CDR3 length: 13 residues. The CDR3 DNA reads TGTGCCAGCAGTTCTCTACCCACAGATACGCAGTATTTT. As protein: CASSSLPTDTQYF.

The V gene is TRBV30, the J gene TRBJ1-1; D possibly corresponds to TRBD1 (5 bases). The germline CDR1 and CDR2 sequences are GTSNPN and SVGIG (reference sequence). The V gene lost 5 bases and the J gene lost 2 bases, with 9 bases spanning the gap. The CDR3 length is 12 residues. The CDR3 protein is CAWGGVNTEAFF. The CDR3 region has the DNA TGTGCCTGGGGGGGGGTAAACACTGAAGCTTTCTTT.

This clone was counted at least ten times. The V call is TRBV5-1, the J call TRBJ1-1, with a weak D call TRBD1 (5 bases). From germline, CDR1 is SGHRS and CDR2 YFSETQ. V lost 4 bases and J lost 4, with 17 bases in between. The CDR3 consists of 15 residues. The CDR3 loop reads CASSQDGRRGTEAFF. DNA of the CDR3: TGCGCCAGCAGCCAGGACGGACGGAGGGGCACTGAAGCTTTCTTT.

The chain joins TRBV20-1 to TRBJ1-2; 7 nucleotides line up with TRBD1. The trim removed 4 bases at V and 7 bases at J, leaving 3 bases unmatched. The CDR3 spans 11 residues. Germline assignment: CDR1 DFQATT and CDR2 SNEGSKA (reference sequence). The CDR3 here is CSATGGIGYTF. The DNA of the CDR3 is TGCAGTGCTACAGGGGGAATTGGCTACACCTTC.

CDR3 sequence reads: CAWSVLGAGEKLFF. The CDR3 bases are TGTGCCTGGAGTGTACTGGGGGCAGGTGAAAAACTGTTTTTT. The chain recombines TRBV30 with TRBJ1-4, with D possibly TRBD1 on 6 matching bases. Germline V gene sequence: CDR1 GTSNPN, CDR2 SVGIG (reference sequence). V lost 0 bases to trimming and J lost 7 bases, with 12 bases between them. This CDR3 comprises 14 residues.

The chain carries TRBV10-2 and TRBJ2-7, with TRBD1 matching over 10 bases. The length of the CDR3 is 15 residues. Looked up from germline, CDR1 is WSHSY and CDR2 is SAAADI. Unmatched junction bases numbered 11, after V lost 6 bases and J lost 6 bases. The CDR3 spells CASSIAGTGASEQYF. CDR3 DNA: TGCGCCAGCAGCATAGCCGGGACAGGGGCCTCCGAGCAGTACTTC.

Only one count was recorded for this clone. The chain links TRBV6-5 to TRBJ1-2; D not resolved. CDR3 length equals 11 residues. Germline V gene data show CDR1 as MNHEY and CDR2 as SVGAGI. The germline V and J ends were trimmed by 8 bases and 3 bases, with 7 bases remaining between them. CDR3 nucleotide sequence: TGTGCCAGCGGGCCGGACTATGGCTACACCTTC. Protein sequence: CASGPDYGYTF.

As to this clone: This sample also contains other DNA sequences that code for the same CDR3. This chain uses TRBV7-2 with TRBJ1-5, with D tentatively TRBD1 (5 bases). This CDR3 region has 13 residues. V was pared by 5 bases and J by 7 bases, with 12 bases between. Germline CDR1 and CDR2: SGHTA and FQGNSA. For the CDR3, the DNA is TGTGCCAGCAGCCCCGGCGGGGGGCAGCCCCAGCATTTT. Protein sequence: CASSPGGGQPQHF.

As for this clone: This same CDR3 is encoded by further DNA sequences in the sample. This chain links TRBV29-1 with TRBJ2-1; D is unresolved. The CDR3 runs to 13 residues. Germline V lookup: CDR1 SQVTM, CDR2 ANQGSEA. Trimming pared 7 bases from V and 0 bases from J, leaving 10 bases between. This CDR3 reads CSGLRGSYNEQFF. The CDR3 coding sequence is TGCAGCGGGCTTCGAGGCTCCTACAATGAGCAGTTCTTC.

The chain is built from TRBV28 and TRBJ2-7, with D tentatively TRBD1 (6 bases). The V end lost 2 bases, the J end lost 0 bases, and 23 bases lay between the germline ends. CDR3 length: 19 residues. Germline V lookup: CDR1 MDHEN, CDR2 SYDVKM. The CDR3 nucleotides are TGTGCCAGCAGTTTACTCACGGGACACTTGTCTTCCAGCTCCTACGAGCAGTACTTC. It specifies CASSLLTGHLSSSSYEQYF.